This entry concerns a single T cell receptor beta chain. The target antigen is unknown. The V gene's germline CDR1 is WNHNN and CDR2 SYGVQD (reference sequence). The CDR3 sequence is 13 residues long. V lost 4 bases to trimming and J lost 6 bases, with 11 bases between them. This sample's treatment: roughly 20 received Ad26.COV2.S at low or high dose, single or two shots; 5 received placebo; per-sample allocation not given. Sampling happened 63 days after the first vaccine or placebo injection. Generated by immunoSEQ multiplex PCR, the TCRdb table keeps only in-frame clones and is missing some. Among hundreds of thousands of clones listed, approximately 90% were seen once. This entry comes from a study of Ad26.COV2.S vaccination and SARS-CoV-2 variants. Findings of the study overall: Reportedly, after vaccination the spike-specific CD8+ and CD4+ T cell responses displayed substantial breadth.

This clonotype originated in a person between 18 and 65 years old who received the Ad26.COV2.S COVID-19 vaccine or a placebo. The source was peripheral blood, collected in a trial of Ad26.COV2.S vaccine versus placebo. The rearrangement joins TRBV10-1 to TRBJ2-3, with D unresolved. CDR3 nucleotide sequence: TGCGCCAGCAGTGTTCAGGTCATGGATACGCAGTATTTT. Amino acids: CASSVQVMDTQYF.